These T cell receptor beta chains were read from a single sample in a study of shared clonotypes between healthy human individuals. Data came from immunoSEQ multiplex PCR; TCRdb stores just in-frame clones and leaves some out. The sample shows more than 2,000,000 clones, roughly 93% of them seen only once. The sequencing sample was made of naive CD4+ T cells from PBMCs. Receptors originate from a man younger than 30 in good health. Some clones in this sample may be carry-over from other donors' samples. Each CDR3 is given without its conserved first and last residue. Fields, in order: V gene, CDR3 length, CDR3 protein.

V: TRBV29-1
length: 11
CDR3: SCWGGSSYEQY

V: TRBV5-8
length: 12
CDR3: ASSLVAGRQPQH

V: TRBV6-5
length: 12
CDR3: ASSVRGGWTEAF

V: TRBV5-4
length: 13
CDR3: ASRPGTSVGYEQY

V: TRBV9
length: 13
CDR3: ASSGLLRAGDTQY

V: TRBV27
length: 12
CDR3: ASSLRRGPQPQH

V: TRBV12-5
length: 11
CDR3: ASASGGTDTQY

V: TRBV18
length: 12
CDR3: ASSPDGTRGEAF

V: TRBV5-4
length: 11
CDR3: ASSSGTNYEQY

V: TRBV7-9
length: 12
CDR3: ASSLAQGSYGYT

V: TRBV7-3
length: 14
CDR3: ASSLSTSGFVGELF

V: TRBV11-2
length: 14
CDR3: ASSLGTNTNTDTQY

V: TRBV11-2
length: 12
CDR3: ASRFSAGGDTQY

V: TRBV14
length: 16
CDR3: ASSQARHGGSFTDTQY

V: TRBV7-3
length: 12
CDR3: ASSLLDRGTEAF

V: TRBV18
length: 10
CDR3: ASSPWGDTQY

V: TRBV18
length: 13
CDR3: ASSPRGSPGETQY

V: TRBV28
length: 11
CDR3: ASSLRRREKLF

V: TRBV2
length: 12
CDR3: ASRKTSGAYEQY

V: TRBV5-4
length: 11
CDR3: ASSRDSQETQY

V: TRBV13
length: 16
CDR3: ASSLIAPGQGVRYEQY

V: TRBV27
length: 11
CDR3: ASSLRDTYGYT

V: TRBV11-3
length: 13
CDR3: ASSLQGADTGELF

V: TRBV2
length: 13
CDR3: ASSEVTGGSDTQY

V: TRBV30
length: 13
CDR3: AWRPGQSSNQPQH

V: TRBV6-5
length: 11
CDR3: ASSLEHNYGYT

V: TRBV5-1
length: 9
CDR3: ASSLAGEQY

V: TRBV9
length: 14
CDR3: ASSVAPSGRTGELF

V: TRBV2
length: 15
CDR3: ASGTTWTDRAEETQY

V: TRBV11-2
length: 12
CDR3: ASSRGQYQETQY

V: TRBV29-1
length: 12
CDR3: SVGGSNANYGYT

V: TRBV5-1
length: 16
CDR3: ASSSTWAGQGASGELF

V: TRBV4-2
length: 13
CDR3: ASSQVGGAYNEQF

V: TRBV5-1
length: 14
CDR3: ASSLGVASSGNTIY

V: TRBV7-3
length: 14
CDR3: ASSSGLAGGHNEQF

V: TRBV7-2
length: 9
CDR3: ASTTGYEQY

V: TRBV19
length: 12
CDR3: ASSVYRGQETQY

V: TRBV18
length: 17
CDR3: ASSRMVAGPGSSYNEQF

V: TRBV25-1
length: 11
CDR3: ASSVRGRGEQY

V: TRBV5-1
length: 13
CDR3: ASSWEGLAGVRGF

V: TRBV10-1
length: 12
CDR3: ASSTGTGYREQY